Listed below are T cell receptor beta chains from one sample, sequenced in a study of cytomegalovirus exposure and HLA in healthy donors. Sequencing was performed with immunoSEQ multiplex PCR; in TCRdb, only in-frame clones are kept and a portion is missing. The profile covers some 150,000 clones, with approximately 77% appearing a single time and 1.1% to 1.5% taken by the ten largest. The sequencing sample was made of PBMCs. These receptors were taken from a woman in her thirties or forties in good health and CMV-seronegative. CDR3s include the opening cysteine and the closing phenylalanine or tryptophan. The D gene is left open where the match is weak. Expanded clones get a size class; other rows say once, few or many, or leave the size out.

DNA	CDR3	D	size	V	J
TGCGCCAGCAGCTTGGAAGGACAGGGCTTCATTAACTTC	CASSLEGQGFINF	TRBD1	once	TRBV5-1	TRBJ2-7
TGTGCCAGCAGCTGGGGGGGACAGGGCGCGGGCGAGCAGTACTTC	CASSWGGQGAGEQYF	TRBD1	NA	TRBV5-4	TRBJ2-7
TGTGCCAGCAGCCTCGGACAAAACACCATATATTTT	CASSLGQNTIYF	NA	NA	TRBV6-1	TRBJ1-3
TGTGCCAGCAGGGACGGACAGGGGTGGGATCAGCCCCAGCATTTT	CASRDGQGWDQPQHF	TRBD1	NA	TRBV28	TRBJ1-5
TGTGCCAGCAGGGAAGCAGGGGGTAGCTATGGCTACACCTTC	CASREAGGSYGYTF	TRBD1	NA	TRBV7-2	TRBJ1-2
TGTGCCTGGAGTGTAATGGCAGGGGGCAATCAGCCCCAGCATTTT	CAWSVMAGGNQPQHF	NA	few	TRBV30	TRBJ1-5
TGTGCCAGCAGTTACCAGTACCAGGCGCACACCTTC	CASSYQYQAHTF	NA	few	TRBV6-5	TRBJ1-2
TGTGCCAGCAGCTCTCAGGGGGCAAGGCAGCCCCAGCATTTT	CASSSQGARQPQHF	TRBD1	NA	TRBV13	TRBJ1-5
TGTGCCAGCAGTTTGGTAGCGGGGGTATGCAATGAGCAGTTCTTC	CASSLVAGVCNEQFF	TRBD2	NA	TRBV27	TRBJ2-1
TGCTCTACGCGGGATTTGTACAATGAGCAGTTCTTC	CSTRDLYNEQFF	NA	few	TRBV29-1	TRBJ2-1
TGCGCCAGCAGCTCCGTCGGTGGGGGGGTAGGGTATGGCTACACCTTC	CASSSVGGGVGYGYTF	NA	NA	TRBV4-1	TRBJ1-2
TGTTCCAGCAGCTCCCAGTGGGGGGGGGCAACAATGAACACTGAAGCTTTCTTT	CSSSSQWGGATMNTEAFF	NA	NA	TRBV7-9	TRBJ1-1
TGTGCCAGCAGCTACGAAGGGGGAGGGGAAAGCAATCAGCCCCAGCATTTT	CASSYEGGGESNQPQHF	NA	NA	TRBV13	TRBJ1-5
TGTGCCTGGAGTCGAACAGACAGGGGTCGGGCAATGAACACTGAAGCTTTCTTT	CAWSRTDRGRAMNTEAFF	TRBD1	NA	TRBV30	TRBJ1-1
TGCGCCAGCAGCCAAGATCAGAAGCGCGACGAGCAGTACTTC	CASSQDQKRDEQYF	NA	NA	TRBV4-1	TRBJ2-7
TGCGCCAGCAGCTTCCCAGGGGAAAAACTGTTTTTT	CASSFPGEKLFF	NA	NA	TRBV5-1	TRBJ1-4
TGTGCCAGTAGTACGGGATACTCTGGAAACACCATATATTTT	CASSTGYSGNTIYF	NA	NA	TRBV19	TRBJ1-3
TGTGCCTGGGGACAGGGCGGCAATCAGCCCCAGCATTTT	CAWGQGGNQPQHF	TRBD1	few	TRBV30	TRBJ1-5
TGTGCCTGGAGCGCCGGGGAGGCCGGGGAGCTGTTTTTT	CAWSAGEAGELFF	NA	NA	TRBV30	TRBJ2-2
TGTGCCAGCAGCTTAAGGGGGAACCCACTCTCTGGAAACACCATATATTTT	CASSLRGNPLSGNTIYF	NA	NA	TRBV7-9	TRBJ1-3
TGTGCCAGCAGTAGCGGGGGGTACCAAGAGACCCAGTACTTC	CASSSGGYQETQYF	TRBD2	NA	TRBV6-5	TRBJ2-5
TGTGCCAGTAGGACAGGGGCTTCACCCCTCCACTTT	CASRTGASPLHF	TRBD1	NA	TRBV19	TRBJ1-6
TGTGCCAGCAGTGTTAGCGGGGGGGCTGTGGATACGCAGTATTTT	CASSVSGGAVDTQYF	TRBD2	few	TRBV25-1	TRBJ2-3
TGTGCCAGCAGCTTGGGGGGACTCTTCTCTGGAAACACCATATATTTT	CASSLGGLFSGNTIYF	NA	NA	TRBV5-4	TRBJ1-3
TGTGCCATCACGGGGGGGCTTAGCACAGATACGCAGTATTTT	CAITGGLSTDTQYF	TRBD2	NA	TRBV10-3	TRBJ2-3
TGCGCCAGCAGCCAAGATAGGGCTAGCGGGGTCTACGAGCAGTACTTC	CASSQDRASGVYEQYF	TRBD2	NA	TRBV4-1	TRBJ2-7
TGTGCCGGCTCTGGACAGATATATCAGCCCCAGCATTTT	CAGSGQIYQPQHF	NA	few	TRBV6-1	TRBJ1-5
TGTGCCAGCAGCCTACGCACCGGGACAGGGGCGGACACTGAAGCTTTCTTT	CASSLRTGTGADTEAFF	TRBD1	NA	TRBV7-2	TRBJ1-1
TGCGCCAGCAGCCCGTCCGGTTCGCAGCCCCAGCATTTT	CASSPSGSQPQHF	NA	NA	TRBV5-1	TRBJ1-5
TGTGCCAGCAGTTACTCGCTCAGTGGTCAGCCCCAGCATTTT	CASSYSLSGQPQHF	NA	NA	TRBV6-5	TRBJ1-5
TGTGCCAGCAACAGGGCGACTGAAGCTTTCTTT	CASNRATEAFF	NA	NA	TRBV6-1	TRBJ1-1
TGTGCCAGCAGTTTTACCTCACTCGGGGATGGCTACACCTTC	CASSFTSLGDGYTF	NA	NA	TRBV27	TRBJ1-2
TGTGCCAGCAGCCAAGAAGCGTTCTGGGAGACCCAGTACTTC	CASSQEAFWETQYF	NA	NA	TRBV14	TRBJ2-5
TGTGCCAGCAGTTACTCGCGGGCCCCGCCGGTCTTC	CASSYSRAPPVF	NA	NA	TRBV6-5	TRBJ2-1
TGTGCCGGAGCAGACGAGCCTAATTCCTTCTATGGCTACACCTTC	CAGADEPNSFYGYTF	NA	NA	TRBV5-4	TRBJ1-2
TGTGCCAGCCAAGGGACAGGGTCGTTCACTGAAGCTTTCTTT	CASQGTGSFTEAFF	TRBD1	NA	TRBV18	TRBJ1-1
TGTGCCAGCAGCCAAGCAGCGCCCGGGACAGCTAATTTT	CASSQAAPGTANF	TRBD1	NA	TRBV4-2	TRBJ1-3
TGTGCCAGCAGCCAAGAATTGTGGTCCCGGGAGTTCTTC	CASSQELWSREFF	NA	NA	TRBV4-2	TRBJ2-1
TGTGCCAGCAGCTTGGCCGGGATCACAGGGGGGACCCAGTACTTC	CASSLAGITGGTQYF	TRBD1	NA	TRBV5-4	TRBJ2-5
TGTGCCAGCAGCTTATCCGAGCTGCTCTCTGGAAACACCATATATTTT	CASSLSELLSGNTIYF	NA	NA	TRBV7-8	TRBJ1-3
TGTGCCAGCAGTGACCTTGGGCTTGTTAGCTCCTACAATGAGCAGTTCTTC	CASSDLGLVSSYNEQFF	NA	NA	TRBV2	TRBJ2-1